A single sample gave rise to the 28 T cell receptor beta chains below, sequenced in a study of blood T cell repertoires in COVID-19. Clones were read by immunoSEQ multiplex PCR, and TCRdb kept only the in-frame ones, dropping some. Altogether about 480,000 clones are present, 70% to 90% being singletons, with the ten largest covering almost 2%. The sample was PBMCs or T cells enriched from blood (not recorded which). The origin of the receptors is a woman aged 18 to 35 with acute COVID-19.

The chain employs TRBV7-8 and TRBJ1-3; D remains unclear. The CDR3 sequence is 15 residues long. In germline, CDR1 is SGHVS, CDR2 FQNEAQ. Trimming took 7 bases from V and 4 from J, leaving 17 bases between them. The CDR3 nucleotides read TGTGCCAGCAAAACGACTCTCTTAGGAGGAAACACCATATATTTT. This sequence encodes CASKTTLLGGNTIYF.

This clone has just one count. The CDR3 nucleotides read TGTGCCAGCAGCCCTGGACAGGGGGCCCCAGATACGCAGTATTTT. This encodes CASSPGQGAPDTQYF. This chain uses TRBV7-9 with TRBJ2-3; TRBD1 agrees at 11 bases. The CDR3 length is 15 residues. The trim removed 5 bases at V and 4 bases at J, leaving 5 bases unmatched. Germline CDR1 and CDR2: SEHNR and FQNEAQ (reference sequence).

The CDR3 nucleotides read TGTGCCAGCAGCGTAGGCTCTAGCGGCACAGATACGCAGTATTTT. It yields the protein CASSVGSSGTDTQYF. The rearrangement joins TRBV9 to TRBJ2-3; a weak D match, TRBD2 (6 bases). Germline assignment: CDR1 SGDLS and CDR2 YYNGEE. This CDR3 spans 15 amino acids. Trimming shortened V by 0 bases and J by 1 base, and 9 bases separated the two germline ends. The variable domain in full, completed from reference TRBV9 and TRBJ2-3, reads DSGVTQTPKHLITATGQRVTLRCSPRSGDLSVYWYQQSLDQGLQFLIQYYNGEERAKGNILERFSAQQFPDLHSELNLSSLELGDSALYFCASSVGSSGTDTQYFGPGTRLTVL.

The gene calls are TRBV29-1 and TRBJ2-7, with D perhaps TRBD2 (6 bases). Germline loops: CDR1 SQVTM, CDR2 ANQGSEA. Trimming left V 5 bases short and J 3 bases short, with 11 bases between. This CDR3 has 12 residues. The chain's CDR3 is CSVREQIYEQYF. CDR3 DNA: TGCAGCGTTCGGGAGCAGATCTACGAGCAGTACTTC.

The V and J genes are TRBV7-2 and TRBJ2-7; 9 bases map to TRBD1. This CDR3 is built from 15 residues. The germline V gene has CDR1 SGHTA and CDR2 FQGNSA. Trimming at V came to 5 bases and at J to 6 bases, leaving 11 bases not matched to a gene. The CDR3 here is CASSPRLQGASEQYF. The CDR3 DNA follows: TGTGCCAGCAGCCCCCGGTTACAGGGGGCTAGCGAGCAGTACTTC.

This chain links TRBV19 with TRBJ1-4, with D possibly being TRBD1 (6 bases). Per germline, CDR1 LNHDA and CDR2 SQIVND (reference sequence). The CDR3 extends over 13 amino acids. V gave up 6 bases and J gave up 8 bases, with 13 bases separating them. DNA of the CDR3: TGTGCCAGTAGCGAGGGACACATGGAAAAACTGTTTTTT. Translated, it gives CASSEGHMEKLFF. Full variable domain (remainder filled in from reference TRBV19 and TRBJ1-4): DGGITQSPKYLFRKEGQNVTLSCEQNLNHDAMYWYRQDPGQGLRLIYYSQIVNDFQKGDIAEGYSVSREKKESFPLTVTSAQKNPTAFYLCASSEGHMEKLFFGSGTQLSVL.

This sequence joins TRBV5-4 and TRBJ2-7; TRBD1 agrees at 10 bases. The CDR3 spans 15 residues. Germline V gene data show CDR1 as SGHNT and CDR2 as YYREEE (reference sequence). With 4 bases clipped from V and 2 bases from J, the junction kept 6 bases outside the gene matches. CDR3 coding DNA: TGTGCCAGCAGCGTAGCTGACAGGGGGCCCTACGAGCAGTACTTC. This sequence encodes CASSVADRGPYEQYF.

The chain uses TRBV2 and TRBJ2-7; 7 bases are a match to TRBD2. Germline V gene lookup returns CDR1 SNHLY and CDR2 FYNNEI. The V segment lost 4 bases and the J segment 2 bases; nucleotides outside the gene matches: 14. The CDR3 sequence is 17 residues long. The CDR3 nucleotides read TGTGCCAGCAGTGGAAGTTTAGCGGGCCTCCTACCCTACGAGCAGTACTTC. It translates to CASSGSLAGLLPYEQYF.

V gene TRBV3-1 (or the pseudogene TRBV3-2) combines with J gene TRBJ2-3; D is perhaps TRBD2 (6 bases). Trimming removed 0 bases at V and 7 bases at J, with 20 bases between. Germline V gives CDR1 LGHDT, CDR2 YNNKEL (reference sequence). The CDR3 loop spans 17 amino acids. The CDR3 sequence: CASSQEGTLSPINTQYF. Written as DNA, the CDR3 is TGTGCCAGCAGCCAAGAGGGGACTTTAAGCCCAATCAATACGCAGTATTTT.

This chain links TRBV6-5 with TRBJ2-1, with TRBD2 matching over 11 bases. Looked up from germline, CDR1 is MNHEY and CDR2 is SVGAGI. V gave up 5 bases and J gave up 6 bases; unmatched junction bases: 6. The CDR3 extends over 15 amino acids. The CDR3 reads CASSRPGLAVNEQFF. In DNA, the CDR3 is TGTGCCAGCAGTCGACCGGGACTAGCGGTCAATGAGCAGTTCTTC.

This chain connects TRBV6-2 or TRBV6-3 to TRBJ2-5; D ambiguous. Germline V gene data show CDR1 as MNHEY and CDR2 as SVGEGT. This CDR3 region has 13 residues. The V gene lost 4 bases and the J gene lost 13 bases, with 19 bases spanning the gap. The CDR3 reads CASSSAQVPSPYF. The CDR3 nucleotides read TGTGCCAGCAGTTCCGCGCAGGTTCCCTCTCCGTACTTC.

The chain uses TRBV11-1 and TRBJ2-7, with TRBD1 matching over 7 bases. Germline values: CDR1 SGHAT, CDR2 FQDESV (reference sequence). This CDR3 contains 15 residues. Unmatched junction bases numbered 9, after V lost 4 bases and J lost 3 bases. The CDR3 DNA follows: TGTGCCAGCAGCTCACCACAGGGGTTAAACTACGAGCAGTACTTC. This encodes CASSSPQGLNYEQYF.

The chain carries TRBV27 and TRBJ2-2; 8 nucleotides align to TRBD1. V shed 6 bases and J 4 bases; nucleotides not matched to a gene: 7. This CDR3 region has 15 residues. Germline V CDR1 and CDR2: MNHEY, SMNVEV (reference sequence). Here the CDR3 DNA reads TGTGCCAGCAGATACTCAGGGGGCTTCACCGGGGAGCTGTTTTTT. The encoded protein is CASRYSGGFTGELFF.

This chain links TRBV28 with TRBJ2-1; 8 bases fit TRBD1. The CDR3 runs 15 residues. V lost 11 bases and J lost 0; bases outside the gene matches: 9. Germline V gene lookup returns CDR1 MDHEN and CDR2 SYDVKM. CDR3 amino acids: CACLGTGTSYNEQFF. The DNA for the CDR3 is TGTGCCTGCCTGGGGACAGGAACCTCCTACAATGAGCAGTTCTTC.

The CDR3 nucleotides read TGTGCCAGCAGTGAATCCAGGGTAAATCAGCCCCAGCATTTT. It translates to CASSESRVNQPQHF. V and J are TRBV6-1 and TRBJ1-5; perhaps TRBD1 as D (5 bases). The CDR3 extends over 14 amino acids. The V gene's germline CDR1 is MNHNS and CDR2 SASEGT. The germline V and J ends were trimmed by 2 bases and 4 bases, with 9 bases remaining between them.

The table lists this clone with a count of one. At the DNA level, this CDR3 is encoded by other sequences in the same sample as well. This sequence joins TRBV5-1 and TRBJ1-1; D gene unclear. The germline gives CDR1 SGHRS, CDR2 YFSETQ. Deletions cut 1 base from V and 0 bases from J, with 4 bases between. The CDR3 is 13 residues long. The CDR3 DNA is TGCGCCAGCAGCTTGACAGTGAACACTGAAGCTTTCTTT. This encodes CASSLTVNTEAFF.

This rearrangement joins TRBV29-1 to TRBJ2-1, with 9 positions matching TRBD2. Losses at the gene ends were 4 bases for V and 2 bases for J; bases not matched to a gene: 0. Germline loops: CDR1 SQVTM, CDR2 ANQGSEA. The CDR3 is made up of 13 amino acids. The CDR3 loop is CSVASGTYNEQFF. The CDR3 nucleotides read TGCAGCGTTGCTAGCGGGACCTACAATGAGCAGTTCTTC.

The V call is TRBV7-2, the J call TRBJ2-1; 9 bases align to TRBD1. Trimming removed 5 bases from V and 9 bases from J; junction bases left unmatched: 17. The V gene's germline CDR1 is SGHTA and CDR2 FQGNSA. There are 17 residues in the CDR3. The CDR3 reads CASSPSSPIQGAVEQFF. Here the CDR3 DNA reads TGTGCCAGCAGCCCTAGCTCCCCGATACAGGGGGCTGTTGAGCAGTTCTTC.

The chain has TRBV5-4 and TRBJ2-2, with 7 positions matching TRBD1. V shed 4 bases and J 2 bases; nucleotides not matched to a gene: 5. CDR3 length: 15 residues. Looked up from germline, CDR1 is SGHNT and CDR2 is YYREEE (reference sequence). The DNA of the CDR3 is TGTGCCAGCAGCGCCCGGGACAGAAACACCGGGGAGCTGTTTTTT. Its protein product is CASSARDRNTGELFF.

The table lists this clone with a few counts. The gene calls are TRBV13 and TRBJ2-7; D is undetermined. Germline V lookup: CDR1 PRHDT, CDR2 FYEKMQ (reference sequence). V was pared by 5 bases and J by 2 bases, with 13 bases between. The CDR3 sequence is 14 residues long. The CDR3 reads CASSQPRRTYEQYF. CDR3 DNA: TGTGCCAGCAGCCAACCACGGAGAACCTACGAGCAGTACTTC.

The chain links TRBV5-1 to TRBJ1-2; 9 bases match TRBD1. V shed 4 bases, J shed 0 bases, and the junction held 1 base outside the gene matches. CDR3 size: 14 residues. Germline CDR1 is SGHRS and CDR2 is YFSETQ. The chain's CDR3 is CASSRDRANYGYTF. CDR3 sequence (DNA): TGCGCCAGCAGCAGGGACAGGGCTAACTATGGCTACACCTTC.

The rearrangement joins TRBV28 to TRBJ2-5; tentative D call: TRBD2 (6 bases). This CDR3 region has 13 residues. Trimming removed 4 bases from V and 4 bases from J, with 10 bases in between. CDR1 is MDHEN, CDR2 SYDVKM, per germline. CDR3 region: CASSSAGRETQYF. CDR3 in DNA: TGTGCCAGCAGTTCTGCGGGGCGAGAGACCCAGTACTTC.

The chain joins TRBV6-5 to TRBJ2-2; possibly TRBD2 for D (6 bases). From germline, CDR1 is MNHEY and CDR2 SVGAGI. The CDR3 is 15 residues long. V was shortened by 3 bases and J by 5 bases, with 13 bases between the two germline ends. CDR3 amino acids: CASSYDGRRTGELFF. In DNA, the CDR3 is TGTGCCAGCAGTTATGACGGGAGAAGGACCGGGGAGCTGTTTTTT.

CDR3 in amino acids: CASSESWDRGHEQYF. Written as DNA, the CDR3 is TGCGCCAGCAGTGAGTCGTGGGACAGGGGACACGAGCAGTACTTC. V gene TRBV10-1 combines with J gene TRBJ2-7, with 10 bases lining up with TRBD1. Losses at the gene ends were 0 bases for V and 5 bases for J; bases not matched to a gene: 4. Germline CDR1 WNHNN, CDR2 SYGVQD (reference sequence). This CDR3 has 15 amino acids.

The genes are TRBV28 and TRBJ2-3; the match to TRBD2 covers 8 bases. Per germline, CDR1 MDHEN and CDR2 SYDVKM. V lost 7 bases and J lost 0; bases outside the gene matches: 3. CDR3 length: 14 amino acids. CDR3 loop: CASTTSVSTDTQYF. CDR3 DNA sequence: TGTGCCAGCACGACTAGCGTTAGCACAGATACGCAGTATTTT.

V usage is TRBV6-5 and J usage is TRBJ2-2, with TRBD1 matching over 10 bases. V was pared by 5 bases and J by 7 bases, with 4 bases of the junction left unmatched. Germline CDR1 reads MNHEY; CDR2 reads SVGAGI. There are 14 residues in the CDR3. The CDR3 nucleotides read TGTGCCAGCAGTCGGGACAGGGGATACGGGGAGCTGTTTTTT. Its protein product is CASSRDRGYGELFF.

The CDR3 DNA reads TGTGCCAGCAGTTCCCCGGTAGCGGGAGTTCGGAATGAGCAGTTCTTC. This codes for CASSSPVAGVRNEQFF. J is TRBJ2-1 and V is TRBV6-2 or TRBV6-3, with 9 nucleotides matching TRBD2. The CDR3 is made up of 16 amino acids. Germline V gives CDR1 MNHEY, CDR2 SVGEGT. V gave up 4 bases and J gave up 7 bases; unmatched junction bases: 11.

The chain recombines TRBV23-1 with TRBJ1-3; D is uncertain. TRBV23-1 qualifies as an ORF whose function is uncertain. The CDR3 runs to 14 residues. Trimming pared 4 bases from V and 3 bases from J, leaving 10 bases between. The CDR3 DNA reads as TGCGCCAGCAGTCGAAGAGGCTTTGGAAACACCATATATTTT. Amino acids: CASSRRGFGNTIYF.